This TCR beta chain appears in the sequencing data of a study of identical twins. Points on this clonotype: The antigen is undetermined.

V gave up 0 bases and J gave up 9 bases; unmatched junction bases: 10. The CDR3 sequence is 15 residues long. The germline CDR1 and CDR2 sequences are MNHEY and SVGEGT. TCRdb itself ran the 5' RACE reads through MiXCR, one entry per CDR3 protein. The sample consists of around 250,000 distinct CDR3 sequences, roughly 13% of them appearing once. General study findings and limits: Excess sharing between twins was weaker in beta out-of-frame sequences. Conclusions came from cross-sectional statistical analysis, not from following the same donors.

The sample also formed part of further work on yellow fever vaccine responses in identical twins.

The rearrangement uses TRBV6-2 or TRBV6-3 and TRBJ2-7; 8 bases agree with TRBD2. The source material was memory (CD45RO+) T cells sorted from blood. The sequence was collected from a woman aged 18-29 years in good health. The DNA for the CDR3 is TGTGCCAGCAGTTACTCGTCCAGCGGGAGTAGTATGCAGTACTTC. It codes for CASSYSSSGSSMQYF.